Presented here are 21 T cell receptor beta chains from one specimen sequenced in a study of T cell changes during pregnancy in multiple sclerosis. The assay was immunoSEQ multiplex PCR, and TCRdb's table has in-frame clones only and misses some. The table has about 20,000 clones, roughly 90% seen once. Here the sequenced sample was CD8+ T cells from peripheral blood mononuclear cells, taken in the third trimester of pregnancy. These receptor sequences come from a female donor in good health, enrolled as a control in a pregnancy study.

The genes are TRBV9 and TRBJ2-5, with TRBD2 as a possible D gene (5 bases). TRBJ2-7 matches the DNA end more closely, so the J call is doubtful. The CDR3 loop spans 11 amino acids. CDR1 is SGDLS, CDR2 YYNGEE, per germline. This CDR3 reads CASSAGYEQYF. CDR3 nucleotide sequence: TGTGCCAGCAGCGCGGGATACGAGCAGTACTTC.

The chain uses TRBV6-6 and TRBJ2-3, with TRBD2 identical over 8 bases. CDR3 length equals 16 residues. V shed 7 bases, J shed 4 bases, and the junction held 13 bases outside the gene matches. Germline CDR1 reads MNHNY; CDR2 reads SVGAGI (reference sequence). DNA for the CDR3: TGTGCCAGCACGGGGGGGTTGAAATTGGACGCAGATACGCAGTATTTT. Its protein is CASTGGLKLDADTQYF.

V gene TRBV9 combines with J gene TRBJ1-1, with D possibly TRBD1 on 6 matching bases. The germline V gene has CDR1 SGDLS and CDR2 YYNGEE. The CDR3 loop spans 17 amino acids. Trimming took 4 bases from V and 0 from J, leaving 19 bases between them. For the CDR3, the DNA is TGTGCCAGCAGCTCCTCCCCGATTAGGACAGTGAACACTGAAGCTTTCTTT. Translating gives CASSSSPIRTVNTEAFF.

The chain couples TRBV19 to TRBJ2-7, with D tentatively TRBD2 (6 bases). Germline-derived CDR1 and CDR2 are LNHDA and SQIVND (reference sequence). This CDR3 has 17 residues. Trimming left V 8 bases short and J 0 bases short, with 23 bases between. CDR3 nucleotide sequence: TGTGCCAGTCAACAGCATAGTGGAGGGACGAGCTCCTACGAGCAGTACTTC. This sequence encodes CASQQHSGGTSSYEQYF.

J is TRBJ2-7 and V is TRBV21-1; the D segment call TRBD1 is taken from the table without a DNA check. TRBV21-1 is classified as a pseudogene. The CDR3 covers 16 residues. Here the CDR3 reads CASSAHQGSPSYEQYF. The CDR3 coding sequence is TGTGCCAGCAGCGCCCACCAGGGTTCCCCCTCCTACGAGCAGTACTTC.

V gene TRBV7-3 combines with J gene TRBJ2-6; 8 nucleotides align to TRBD1. The CDR3 covers 16 residues. The junction had 3 bases not matched to a gene; V was cut back by 5 bases and J by 0 bases. Germline-derived CDR1 and CDR2 are SGHTA and FQGTGA. This chain's CDR3 is CASSPGTGSGANVLTF. CDR3 in DNA: TGTGCCAGCAGCCCCGGGACAGGCTCTGGGGCCAACGTCCTGACTTTC.

This sequence joins TRBV9 and TRBJ2-5, with 10 nucleotides matching TRBD2. Germline V CDR1 and CDR2: SGDLS, YYNGEE. V gave up 0 bases and J gave up 4 bases; unmatched junction bases: 6. This CDR3 has 16 amino acids. In DNA, the CDR3 is TGTGCCAGCAGCGTAGGTGTACTAGCGGGACCAGAGACCCAGTACTTC. Encoded protein: CASSVGVLAGPETQYF.

The chain recombines TRBV6-5 with TRBJ2-1; 7 bases line up with TRBD2. CDR1 is MNHEY and CDR2 is SVGAGI in the germline V gene. This CDR3 spans 16 amino acids. The J segment lost 4 bases and the V segment lost 2 bases, leaving 8 bases of the junction unmatched. DNA for the CDR3: TGTGCCAGCAGTTACGAGGGAAGCGGGGATTACAATGAGCAGTTCTTC. Translated: CASSYEGSGDYNEQFF.

The chain has TRBV15 and TRBJ1-3, with 9 bases identical to TRBD1. CDR3 length: 14 residues. The V gene's germline CDR1 is LNHNV and CDR2 YYDKDF (reference sequence). V lost 3 bases and J lost 3; bases outside the gene matches: 0. The CDR3 nucleotides read TGTGCCACCAGCAGGGGACAGGGTGGAAACACCATATATTTT. It encodes CATSRGQGGNTIYF.

The chain has TRBV19 and TRBJ2-7; 7 bases are a match to TRBD1. J was trimmed by 5 bases and V by 8 bases; bases with no gene match: 6. CDR1 and CDR2 from the germline V gene are LNHDA and SQIVND (reference sequence). This CDR3 is built from 12 residues. DNA for the CDR3: TGTGCCAGTCGGACAGGATCGAACGAGCAGTACTTC. Its translation: CASRTGSNEQYF.

As DNA, the CDR3 is TGTGCCAGCAGCTTAGATTGGCTCTACAATGAGCAGTTCTTC. Its translation: CASSLDWLYNEQFF. The J gene is TRBJ2-1, the V gene TRBV7-9, with D unresolved. Per the germline V gene, CDR1 is SEHNR and CDR2 is FQNEAQ (reference sequence). V dropped 1 base and J dropped 3 bases, with 7 bases sitting between them. The CDR3 is 14 amino acids.

In DNA form, the CDR3 reads TGTGCCAGCAGCTGGACAGGGGCTAACTATGGCTACACCTTC. This translates into CASSWTGANYGYTF. The gene calls are TRBV5-5 and TRBJ1-2; TRBD1 matches 9 bases. CDR1 is SGHKS, CDR2 YYEKEE, per germline (reference sequence). The V gene end was trimmed by 3 bases and the J gene end by 0 bases; junction bases not matched to a gene: 0. This CDR3 spans 14 amino acids.

The genes are TRBV28 and TRBJ2-2; D is unclear. Germline V lookup: CDR1 MDHEN, CDR2 SYDVKM. CDR3 length: 12 residues. The ends were cut back, 3 bases at V and 7 bases at J, with 6 bases in the middle. The DNA for the CDR3 is TGTGCCAGCAGTTTCGCCAGCGGGGAGCTGTTTTTT. As protein: CASSFASGELFF.

The gene calls are TRBV18 and TRBJ2-1, with TRBD2 as a possible D gene (5 bases). This CDR3 has 14 amino acids. CDR1 is KGHSH, CDR2 LQKENI, per germline. The V end lost 2 bases, the J end lost 7 bases, and 12 bases lay between the germline ends. CDR3 residues: CASSPIGVPNEQFF. The CDR3 bases are TGTGCCAGCTCACCAATCGGGGTTCCAAATGAGCAGTTCTTC. The entire variable domain, with the rest obtained from reference TRBV18 and TRBJ2-1, is as follows: NAGVMQNPRHLVRRRGQEARLRCSPMKGHSHVYWYRQLPEEGLKFMVYLQKENIIDESGMPKERFSAEFPKEGPSILRIQQVVRGDSAAYFCASSPIGVPNEQFFGPGTRLTVL.

The genes are TRBV19 and TRBJ1-5; 8 positions match TRBD1. The J segment lost 6 bases and the V segment lost 2 bases, leaving 6 bases of the junction unmatched. The CDR3 extends over 15 amino acids. Germline CDR1 and CDR2: LNHDA and SQIVND (reference sequence). CDR3 sequence (DNA): TGTGCCAGTAGTATAATGGACAGGGCAGCTCAGCCCCAGCATTTT. Encoded protein: CASSIMDRAAQPQHF. Supplemented by reference TRBV19 and TRBJ1-5, the full variable domain reads DGGITQSPKYLFRKEGQNVTLSCEQNLNHDAMYWYRQDPGQGLRLIYYSQIVNDFQKGDIAEGYSVSREKKESFPLTVTSAQKNPTAFYLCASSIMDRAAQPQHFGDGTRLSIL.

This clone is labeled as medium-sized (0.01 to 0.1%). The chain uses TRBV6-5 and TRBJ1-1; 8 nucleotides align to TRBD1. The trim removed 2 bases at V and 0 bases at J, leaving 2 bases unmatched. The CDR3 contains 15 residues. CDR1 is MNHEY, CDR2 SVGAGI, per germline. CDR3 sequence: CASSYRGQVNTEAFF. The CDR3 nucleotides are TGTGCCAGCAGTTACAGGGGACAGGTGAACACTGAAGCTTTCTTT.

This chain connects TRBV6-4 to TRBJ2-6; D is unclear. V lost 6 bases and J lost 0, with 9 bases in between. The CDR3 loop spans 15 amino acids. The germline gives CDR1 MRHNA, CDR2 SNTAGT. CDR3 amino acids: CASRAAVSGANVLTF. DNA for the CDR3: TGTGCCAGCAGGGCCGCGGTCTCTGGGGCCAACGTCCTGACTTTC.

This chain connects TRBV9 to TRBJ2-4, with 7 bases matching TRBD2. Trimming removed 3 bases from V and 0 bases from J; junction bases left unmatched: 9. The CDR3 loop spans 17 amino acids. The V gene's germline CDR1 is SGDLS and CDR2 YYNGEE. CDR3 protein: CASSGGSGGLAKNIQYF. Here the CDR3 DNA reads TGTGCCAGCAGCGGGGGGTCGGGGGGACTAGCCAAAAACATTCAGTACTTC.

The chain recombines TRBV4-1 with TRBJ1-2, with TRBD1 matching 7 bases. The J segment lost 7 bases and the V segment lost 1 base, leaving 12 bases of the junction unmatched. The CDR3 runs to 16 residues. Per germline, CDR1 MGHRA and CDR2 YSYEKL. DNA for the CDR3: TGCGCCAGCAGCCAAGCTGAGACGGAGGGGGCGGGTGGCTACACCTTC. Protein product: CASSQAETEGAGGYTF.

The rearrangement uses TRBV25-1 and TRBJ2-6; 7 nucleotides agree with TRBD1. The V and J ends lost 2 bases and 0 bases, in that order; junction bases with no gene match: 7. Germline-derived CDR1 and CDR2 are MGHDK and SYGVNS. The CDR3 sequence is 18 residues long. In nucleotides, the CDR3 is TGTGCCAGCAGTGAAAGGGGGCACTCGAGCTCTGGGGCCAACGTCCTGACTTTC. It yields the protein CASSERGHSSSGANVLTF.

The genes are TRBV10-3 and TRBJ2-7, with 7 bases matching TRBD1. CDR1 ENHRY and CDR2 SYGVKD come from the germline V gene. The trim removed 7 bases at V and 0 bases at J, leaving 6 bases unmatched. The length of the CDR3 is 14 residues. The CDR3 DNA sequence: TGTGCCATCAATCAGGACAGGAGCTCCTACGAGCAGTACTTC. It translates to CAINQDRSSYEQYF.